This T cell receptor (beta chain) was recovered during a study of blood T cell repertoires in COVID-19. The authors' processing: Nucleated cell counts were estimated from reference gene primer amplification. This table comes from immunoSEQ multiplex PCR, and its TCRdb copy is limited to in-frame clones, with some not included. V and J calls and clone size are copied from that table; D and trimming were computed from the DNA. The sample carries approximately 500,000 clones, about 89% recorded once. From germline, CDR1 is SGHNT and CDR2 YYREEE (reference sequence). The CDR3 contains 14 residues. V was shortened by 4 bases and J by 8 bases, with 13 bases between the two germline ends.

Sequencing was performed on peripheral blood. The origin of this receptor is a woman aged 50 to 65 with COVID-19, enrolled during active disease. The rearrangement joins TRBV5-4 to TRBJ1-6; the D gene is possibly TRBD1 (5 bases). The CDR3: CASSPDISDSPLHF. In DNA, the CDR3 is TGTGCCAGCAGCCCGGACATATCAGATTCACCCCTCCACTTT.